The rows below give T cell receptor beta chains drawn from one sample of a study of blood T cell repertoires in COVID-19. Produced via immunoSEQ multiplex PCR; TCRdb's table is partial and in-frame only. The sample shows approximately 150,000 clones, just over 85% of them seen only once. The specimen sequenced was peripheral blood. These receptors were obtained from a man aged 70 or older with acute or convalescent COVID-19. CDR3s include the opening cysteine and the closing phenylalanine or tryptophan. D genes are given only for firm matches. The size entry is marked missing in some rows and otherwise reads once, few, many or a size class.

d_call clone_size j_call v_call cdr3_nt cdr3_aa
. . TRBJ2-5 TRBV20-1 TGCAGTGCGACACCTGGGGAGACCCAGTACTTC CSATPGETQYF
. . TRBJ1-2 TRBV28 TGTGCCAGCACCCTCAGACAGGTTTACTATGGCTACACCTTC CASTLRQVYYGYTF
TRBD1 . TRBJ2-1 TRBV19 TGTGCCAGTACCAATAGGGGGCGAAATGAGCAGTTCTTC CASTNRGRNEQFF
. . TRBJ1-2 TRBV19 TGTGCCAGTATGAGGTCAGATTGGGATGGCTACACCTTC CASMRSDWDGYTF
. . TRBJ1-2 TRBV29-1 TGCAGCGTTGCCAGGGCGGATGGCTACACCTTC CSVARADGYTF
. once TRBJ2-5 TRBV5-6 TGTGCCAGCAGCTTGTGGTCCCGGGGAGAGACCCAGTACTTC CASSLWSRGETQYF
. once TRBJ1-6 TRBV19 TGTGCCAGTAGTATGGGGGGGGGAAATTCACCCCTCCACTTT CASSMGGGNSPLHF
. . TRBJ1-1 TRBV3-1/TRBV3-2 TGTGCCAGCAGCCAAGGAAGACGCGGGGGCGGGACTGAAGCTTTCTTT CASSQGRRGGGTEAFF
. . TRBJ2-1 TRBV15 TGTGCCACCAGCAGTTTGCCGGGTGCCTACAATGAGCAGTTCTTC CATSSLPGAYNEQFF
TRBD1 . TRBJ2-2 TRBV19 TGTGCCAGTAGTTTCCGTGGCGTCAGGGGGTCCGGGGAGCTGTTTTTT CASSFRGVRGSGELFF
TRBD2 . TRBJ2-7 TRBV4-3 TGCGCCAGCAGCCAAGATTCGGGCCTAGCGGGAGTCTACGAGCAGTACTTC CASSQDSGLAGVYEQYF
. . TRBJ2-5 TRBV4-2 TGTGCCAGCAGCCAAGAGGCAGGGGAGACCCAGTACTTC CASSQEAGETQYF
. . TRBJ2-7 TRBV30 TGTGCCTGGGCAACTAGTAAATTAGGCTACGAGCAGTACTTC CAWATSKLGYEQYF
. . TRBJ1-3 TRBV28 TGTGCCAGCAGGACGGGGAGCCCGCAGTCTGGAAACACCATATATTTT CASRTGSPQSGNTIYF
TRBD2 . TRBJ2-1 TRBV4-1 TGCGCCAGCAGCCAAGAAAATGCGGGGGGTTACAATGAGCAGTTCTTC CASSQENAGGYNEQFF
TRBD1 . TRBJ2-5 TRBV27 TGTGCCAGCAGTCCCGACAGGGTGGGGGCACGGTCCCAGTACTTC CASSPDRVGARSQYF
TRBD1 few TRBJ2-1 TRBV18 TGTGCCAGCTCACCCCAGACAGGGGTAACGAATGAGCAGTTCTTC CASSPQTGVTNEQFF
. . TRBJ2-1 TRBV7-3 TGTGCCAGCAGCCCAACGAGCTCCTACAATGAGCAGTTCTTC CASSPTSSYNEQFF
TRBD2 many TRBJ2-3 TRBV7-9 TGTGCCAGCAGCACTAGCGGGAACACAGATACGCAGTATTTT CASSTSGNTDTQYF
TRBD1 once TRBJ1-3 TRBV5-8 TGTGCCAGCAGCTGGGGACAGAATGGAAACACCATATATTTT CASSWGQNGNTIYF
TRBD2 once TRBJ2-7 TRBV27 TGTGCCAGCAGTTTACGACGACTAGCGGGAGGGAACGAGCAGTACTTC CASSLRRLAGGNEQYF
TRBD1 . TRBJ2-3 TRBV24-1 TGTGCCACCAGTGACCCTACAGGGGGCCTTAGCACAGATACGCAGTATTTT CATSDPTGGLSTDTQYF
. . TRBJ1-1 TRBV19 TGTGCCAGTTGCCCCCGACAGCTTCCGAACACTGAAGCTTTCTTT CASCPRQLPNTEAFF
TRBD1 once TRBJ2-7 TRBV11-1 TGTGCCAGCAGTCCTACAGGGGCGGTCTCCTACGAGCAGTACTTC CASSPTGAVSYEQYF
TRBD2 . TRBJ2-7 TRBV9 TGTGCCAGCAGCGTACAAGCGGGAGATGGGTACGAGCAGTACTTC CASSVQAGDGYEQYF
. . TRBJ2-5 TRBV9 TGTGCCAGCAGCGTAGGACAGAAAGAGACCCAGTACTTC CASSVGQKETQYF
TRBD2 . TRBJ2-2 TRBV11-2 TGTGCCAGCAGCTTAGGGGGAGTGGCGGGAGTTACCGGGGAGCTGTTTTTT CASSLGGVAGVTGELFF
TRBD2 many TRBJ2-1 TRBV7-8 TGTGCCAGCAGCCTCTTCAGCGGGAGTTATGACAATGAGCAGTTCTTC CASSLFSGSYDNEQFF
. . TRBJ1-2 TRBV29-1 TGCAGCGTTGTGGTACAGGACTATGGCTACACCTTC CSVVVQDYGYTF
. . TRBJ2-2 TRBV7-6 TGTGCCAGCAGCCGCGGACAGTCGAACACCGGGGAGCTGTTTTTT CASSRGQSNTGELFF
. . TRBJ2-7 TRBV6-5 TGTGCCAGCTCCAAGTCGGGCTACGAGCAGTACTTC CASSKSGYEQYF